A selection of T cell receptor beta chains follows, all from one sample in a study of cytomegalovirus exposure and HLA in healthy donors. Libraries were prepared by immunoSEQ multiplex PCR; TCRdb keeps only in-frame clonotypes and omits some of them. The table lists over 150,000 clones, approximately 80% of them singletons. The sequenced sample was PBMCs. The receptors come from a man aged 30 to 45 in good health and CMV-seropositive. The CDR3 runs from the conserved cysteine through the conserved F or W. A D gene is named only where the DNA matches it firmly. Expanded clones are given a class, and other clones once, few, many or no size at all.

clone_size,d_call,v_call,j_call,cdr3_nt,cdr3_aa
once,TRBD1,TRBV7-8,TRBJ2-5,TGTGCCAGCAGCTCACCAGGGGGTCACCTTCGTGAGACCCAGTACTTC,CASSSPGGHLRETQYF
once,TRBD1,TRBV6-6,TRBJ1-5,TGTGCCAGCAGTCCCCGGGACAGTAGCAATCAGCCCCAGCATTTT,CASSPRDSSNQPQHF
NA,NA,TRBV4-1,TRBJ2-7,TGCGCCAGCAGCCAAGAGGTCAGGGCCGTCTACGAGCAGTACTTC,CASSQEVRAVYEQYF
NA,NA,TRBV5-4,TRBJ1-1,TGTGCCAGCAGCTTGAGTGTATCCGGGAGGAACACTGAAGCTTTCTTT,CASSLSVSGRNTEAFF
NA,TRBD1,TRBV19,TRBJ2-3,TGTGCCAGTAGTGGCCGGGACAGGGGTCAAGATACGCAGTATTTT,CASSGRDRGQDTQYF
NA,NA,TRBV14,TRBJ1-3,TGTGCCAGCAGTTCCCGAGTCCGGGGTTCTGGAAACACCATATATTTT,CASSSRVRGSGNTIYF
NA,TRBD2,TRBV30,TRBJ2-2,TGTGCCTGGAGTAATCCCGGGACTAGGGTTACCGGGGAGCTGTTTTTT,CAWSNPGTRVTGELFF
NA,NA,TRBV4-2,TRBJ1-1,TGTGCCAGCAGCCAAGACCCCTTGGGGGGGCGAATGAACACTGAAGCTTTCTTT,CASSQDPLGGRMNTEAFF
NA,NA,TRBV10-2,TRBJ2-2,TGCGCCAGCAGTGAGGTGGGGGCGACCGGGGAGCTGTTTTTT,CASSEVGATGELFF
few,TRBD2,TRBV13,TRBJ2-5,TGTGCCAGCAGCTTACAGGGAGGGGAGACCCAGTACTTC,CASSLQGGETQYF
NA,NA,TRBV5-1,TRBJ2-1,TGCGCCAGCAGCTTGGCCGGCCTAGGTTTTGATGAGCAGTTCTTC,CASSLAGLGFDEQFF
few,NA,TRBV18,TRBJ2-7,TGTGCCAGCTCACCACTTGAGGGTCACGAGCAGTACTTC,CASSPLEGHEQYF
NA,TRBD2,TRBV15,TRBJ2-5,TGTGCCACCAGCAGGAACCCGGCGGCTAGCGGGCCCGAAGAGACCCAGTACTTC,CATSRNPAASGPEETQYF
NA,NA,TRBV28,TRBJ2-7,TGTGCCAGCAGTGGTCCGGACGAGCAGTACTTC,CASSGPDEQYF
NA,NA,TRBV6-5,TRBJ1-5,TGTGCCAGCATGAGGTCTCGCAATCAGCCCCAGCATTTT,CASMRSRNQPQHF
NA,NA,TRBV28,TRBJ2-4,TGTGCCAGCCATGCACAGGGAGCCGCAAACATTCAGTACTTC,CASHAQGAANIQYF
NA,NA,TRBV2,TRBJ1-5,TGTGCCAGCAGAGAAACAGGGACGGGGTCCCAGCATTTT,CASRETGTGSQHF
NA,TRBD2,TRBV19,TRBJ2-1,TGTGCCAGTAGTGCATCATCTAGCGGGTACTCCTACAATGAGCAGTTCTTC,CASSASSSGYSYNEQFF
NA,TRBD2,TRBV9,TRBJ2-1,TGTGCCAGCAGCGTACTCCCCTCGGGAGGGACCTCCTACAATGAGCAGTTCTTC,CASSVLPSGGTSYNEQFF
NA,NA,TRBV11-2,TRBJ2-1,TGTGCCAGCAGCCGAGCGGGTTCACCTTACAATGAGCAGTTCTTC,CASSRAGSPYNEQFF
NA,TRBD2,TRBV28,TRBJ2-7,TGTGCCAGCAGCGACCTTGTTTCGGGAGGGTACGAGCAGTACTTC,CASSDLVSGGYEQYF
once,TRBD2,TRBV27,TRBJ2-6,TGTGCCAGCAGTTTCGCTCCACCCGGGACTAGCGGGATCTCTGGGGCCAACGTCCTGACTTTC,CASSFAPPGTSGISGANVLTF
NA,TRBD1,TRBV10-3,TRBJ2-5,TGTGCCATCAGTAAGACAGGGGCCCAAGAGACCCAGTACTTC,CAISKTGAQETQYF
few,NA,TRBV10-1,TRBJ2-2,TGCGCCAGCAGTGTGAACAGACACACCGGGGAGCTGTTTTTT,CASSVNRHTGELFF
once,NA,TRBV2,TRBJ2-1,TGTGCCAGCAGTGACCAGGGCTACAATGAGCAGTTCTTC,CASSDQGYNEQFF
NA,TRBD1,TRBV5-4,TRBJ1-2,TGTGCCAGCAGTTCCTGGACAGGGGGTCATGGCTACACCTTC,CASSSWTGGHGYTF
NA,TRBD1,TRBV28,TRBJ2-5,TGTGCCAGCACCGTGGGACAGTTAGAGACCCAGTACTTC,CASTVGQLETQYF
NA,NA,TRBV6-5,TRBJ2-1,TGTGCCAGCAAAACCTCAGGGCGACTTGAGCAGTTCTTC,CASKTSGRLEQFF
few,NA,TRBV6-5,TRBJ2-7,TGTGCCAGCAGCTTGACTTGGGGCGGAGAGCAGTACTTC,CASSLTWGGEQYF
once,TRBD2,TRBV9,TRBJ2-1,TGTGCCAGCACCTCCTTCGCGGGAGGGGGTGAGCAGTTCTTC,CASTSFAGGGEQFF
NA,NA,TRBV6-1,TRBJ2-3,TGTGCCAGCAGTGAAATCGGGGATACGCAGTATTTT,CASSEIGDTQYF
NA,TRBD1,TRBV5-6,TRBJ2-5,TGTGCCAGCAGCCCCGGGACAGGGGGATCGGAGACCCAGTACTTC,CASSPGTGGSETQYF
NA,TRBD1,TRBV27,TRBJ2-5,TGTGCCAGCAGTCCCTGGACAGGGTACCAAGAGACCCAGTACTTC,CASSPWTGYQETQYF
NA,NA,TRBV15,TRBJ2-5,TGTGCCACCAGCCTGGAGTACCGGGGGACCCAGTACTTC,CATSLEYRGTQYF
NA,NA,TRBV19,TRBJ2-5,TGTGCCAGTAGTCAACAGACTAGGTGGGAGACCCAGTACTTC,CASSQQTRWETQYF
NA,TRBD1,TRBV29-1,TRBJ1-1,TGCAGCGTTGAAGGGACAGGGGCGGACGAAGGAGCGGCTGAAGCTTTCTTT,CSVEGTGADEGAAEAFF